The clone carrying this T cell receptor (beta chain) was observed many times. Its antigen is still unknown. V was clipped by 7 bases and J by 9 bases; unmatched bases: 16. The germline V gene encodes CDR1 MDHEN and CDR2 SYDVKM. The CDR3 runs to 17 residues. Lactation, pregnancy, other autoimmune disease or uncontrolled infection led to exclusion of patients. This sample is drawn from a study of T cells in Graves' hyperthyroidism and ophthalmopathy. Study results and caveats: Onset of ophthalmopathy came a median around 6.5 months after the model predicted it. Most thyroid clonotypes expanded above 0.001 appeared in blood too.

RNA transcripts gave rise to amplified TCR beta CDR3 regions. TCR CDR3 underwent first-round RT-PCR with the HTBI primer set. One entry per CDR3 protein results from TCRdb running MiXCR on the multiplex PCR reads. This sample has more than 350,000 distinct CDR3 sequences; roughly 15% occur once, and the top ten carry around 20%. The V call is TRBV28, the J call TRBJ2-1; TRBD2 matches 12 bases. The sequencing sample was made of blood. This sequence originates from a woman aged 55-69 years with Graves' ophthalmopathy. The CDR3 bases are TGTGCCAGCACCCCCCCCCCGGCTAGCGGGAGGGCTGGTGAGCAGTTCTTC. Translating gives CASTPPPASGRAGEQFF. The entire variable domain, with the rest obtained from reference TRBV28 and TRBJ2-1, is as follows: DVKVTQSSRYLVKRTGEKVFLECVQDMDHENMFWYRQDPGLGLRLIYFSYDVKMKEKGDIPEGYSVSREKKERFSLILESASTNQTSMYLCASTPPPASGRAGEQFFGPGTRLTVL.